One sample yielded the 13 T cell receptor beta chains listed below, sequenced in a study of T cells and copy number aberrations in small-cell lung cancer. Profiling relied on immunoSEQ multiplex PCR, and the TCRdb table lists in-frame clones only, not all of them. The profile shows 6,000 to 7,500 clones, 75% to 85% of them singletons. The sequenced sample consisted of normal tissue next to the tumor. Receptors originate from a woman aged 45-60 years with small cell lung cancer.

CDR3 protein: CASSLRAGQSYQETQYF. The CDR3 DNA sequence: TGTGCCAGCAGCCTACGTGCTGGGCAGTCGTACCAAGAGACCCAGTACTTC. The rearrangement links TRBV4-2 to TRBJ2-5; D gene ambiguous. V lost 4 bases to trimming and J lost 0 bases, with 18 bases between them. Germline V CDR1 and CDR2: LGHNA, YNFKEQ. This CDR3 contains 17 residues.

This chain uses TRBV27 with TRBJ2-3; 12 bases line up with TRBD2. V was clipped by 3 bases and J by 5 bases; unmatched bases: 6. The CDR3 has 16 residues. In germline, CDR1 is MNHEY, CDR2 SMNVEV (reference sequence). CDR3 amino acids: CASSFSGLAGQDTQYF. The CDR3 nucleotides are TGTGCCAGCAGTTTCTCTGGACTAGCGGGGCAAGATACGCAGTATTTT.

CDR3 amino acids: CASSSSLVPQGAFF. In nucleotides, the CDR3 is TGTGCCAGCAGCTCCTCGTTAGTCCCCCAGGGGGCTTTCTTT. The rearrangement uses TRBV5-5 and TRBJ1-1; D perhaps matches TRBD1 (6 bases). The CDR3 has 14 residues. Between the trimmed V and J ends, which lost 3 bases and 11 bases, there was a span of 20 bases. Germline assignment: CDR1 SGHKS and CDR2 YYEKEE (reference sequence).

This chain uses TRBV6-4 with TRBJ2-1, with 10 bases fitting TRBD2. Germline values: CDR1 MRHNA, CDR2 SNTAGT. The junction had 8 bases not matched to a gene; V was cut back by 5 bases and J by 10 bases. The CDR3 has 14 amino acids. The CDR3 loop is CASSLLAGVGEQFF. CDR3 coding DNA: TGTGCCAGCAGTCTTCTAGCGGGAGTCGGAGAGCAGTTCTTC.

The rearrangement uses TRBV27 and TRBJ2-7, with D perhaps matching TRBD2 (6 bases). Germline lookup yields CDR1 MNHEY and CDR2 SMNVEV (reference sequence). Trimming took off 6 bases at V and 0 bases at J, with 18 bases between the two ends. The CDR3 is made up of 16 amino acids. The CDR3 protein is CASRNGGSGSSYEQYF. The CDR3 nucleotides are TGTGCCAGCAGGAACGGGGGTAGCGGAAGCTCCTACGAGCAGTACTTC.

The chain uses TRBV21-1 and TRBJ2-3; TRBD2 is the table's D call and was not checked against the DNA. TRBV21-1 is recorded as a pseudogene. This CDR3 has 9 amino acids. CDR3 loop: CAAAEAQYF. The CDR3 DNA sequence: TGTGCCGCAGCCGAGGCGCAGTATTTT.

The chain couples TRBV9 to TRBJ2-3, with TRBD2 matching 7 bases. Per germline, CDR1 SGDLS and CDR2 YYNGEE. The length of the CDR3 is 13 residues. The ends lost 6 bases at V and 2 bases at J; junction bases unmatched: 3. The CDR3: CASNREDTDTQYF. CDR3 coding DNA: TGTGCCAGCAACCGGGAGGACACAGATACGCAGTATTTT.

This clone came up a few times. The chain recombines TRBV5-1 with TRBJ2-1; D may match TRBD1 or TRBD2 (6 bases each). The CDR3 runs to 13 residues. V was clipped by 3 bases and J by 9 bases, with 13 bases between them. CDR1 and CDR2 from the germline V gene are SGHRS and YFSETQ. CDR3 in amino acids: CASSSGATGEQFF. In nucleotides, the CDR3 is TGCGCCAGCAGCTCGGGGGCAACGGGTGAGCAGTTCTTC.

The chain combines TRBV6-5 with TRBJ2-5; TRBD2 aligns across 7 bases. Looked up from germline, CDR1 is MNHEY and CDR2 is SVGAGI. This CDR3 is 16 amino acids long. The trim removed 0 bases at V and 5 bases at J, leaving 9 bases unmatched. The CDR3 nucleotides are TGTGCCAGCAGTTACTCGGGCGCGGGAGTGAGGGAGACCCAGTACTTC. Amino acid sequence: CASSYSGAGVRETQYF.

The table lists this clone with a count of one. The chain couples TRBV4-3 to TRBJ2-5, with TRBD2 matching 12 bases. CDR3 length equals 16 residues. The V and J ends lost 4 bases and 2 bases, in that order; junction bases with no gene match: 5. The V gene's germline CDR1 is LGHNA and CDR2 YSLEER. CDR3 in DNA: TGCGCCAGCAGCCGTTCGGGACTAGCGGGTCAAGAGACCCAGTACTTC. Translation: CASSRSGLAGQETQYF.

This clone was detected only once. The CDR3 coding sequence is TGTGCCAGCAGCCCTAGACTAGCGGGAGTAACGCAGTATTTT. Its translation: CASSPRLAGVTQYF. The rearrangement joins TRBV11-2 to TRBJ2-3; 12 bases fit TRBD2. The CDR3 has 14 residues. The germline V gene encodes CDR1 SGHAT and CDR2 FQNNGV. Unmatched junction bases numbered 6, after V lost 5 bases and J lost 9 bases.

This clone was counted between two and nine times. CDR3 protein: CASSQEADSGNTIYF. The CDR3, as DNA: TGCGCCAGCAGCCAAGAGGCCGACTCTGGAAACACCATATATTTT. The chain combines TRBV4-1 with TRBJ1-3; the D is unclear. The germline V and J ends were trimmed by 0 bases and 0 bases, with 6 bases remaining between them. This CDR3 has 15 residues. Germline lookup yields CDR1 MGHRA and CDR2 YSYEKL.

This clone was recorded a few times. This chain joins TRBV5-6 and TRBJ2-5; D is unclear. This CDR3 has 13 residues. The V and J ends lost 2 bases and 5 bases respectively, with 10 bases between them. CDR1 and CDR2 (germline): SGHDT, YYEEEE. CDR3 DNA: TGTGCCAGCAGCTTAGGACCCCGTGAGACCCAGTACTTC. This translates into CASSLGPRETQYF.